These T cell receptor beta chains were read from a single sample in a study of CD8+ T cells in alopecia areata. Sequenced by immunoSEQ multiplex PCR; TCRdb stores in-frame clones only, minus some. The sample lists about 60,000 clones, just over 45% seen once, with roughly 21% in the top ten. Sequencing used CD8+ T cells sorted from blood, obtained at approximately week 36, from a patient treated with tofacitinib. Receptor source: a human donor with alopecia areata. Both conserved end residues are trimmed from each CDR3. Each record gives: V gene, J gene, clone size, CDR3 protein. Rows give clone size only sometimes, using once, few, many, or a class for an expanded clone.

TRBV19	TRBJ2-5	-	ASSSPYPGDETQY
TRBV29-1	TRBJ2-3	once	SVVGAGMDTY
TRBV7-9	TRBJ2-5	-	ASSHGDREVETQY
TRBV29-1	TRBJ2-7	-	SVRNSVSYEQY
TRBV7-2	TRBJ1-1	-	ASSLRGRGILEAF
TRBV25-1	TRBJ2-4	few	ASSEFSHIQY
TRBV9	TRBJ2-1	once	ASSVPSGRGYNEQF
TRBV7-2	TRBJ2-5	-	ASNLGQQYQETQY
TRBV29-1	TRBJ2-1	few	SVESAGPF
TRBV18	TRBJ2-1	-	ASSPIVGNEQF
TRBV5-6	TRBJ2-1	-	ASSPGTSGMYNEQF
TRBV30	TRBJ1-5	-	AWSVGQGNQPQH
TRBV19	TRBJ2-7	few	ASSIAWGENEQY
TRBV27	TRBJ1-1	-	ASSLRGGHTEAF
TRBV30	TRBJ2-3	-	AWSVRGRVTDTQY
TRBV30	TRBJ2-7	-	AWGTSYEQY
TRBV29-1	TRBJ2-7	-	SCSGRTDYEQY
TRBV30	TRBJ1-2	-	AWRVQSSYGYT
TRBV6-1	TRBJ2-6	once	ASRILQSGANVLT
TRBV20-1	TRBJ2-1	-	SARLNNEQF
TRBV6-5	TRBJ1-2	few	ASSQDRELYGYT
TRBV27	TRBJ2-1	-	ASSRRGTYNEQF
TRBV4-3	TRBJ1-1	-	ASSQDGGEVREAF
TRBV9	TRBJ2-1	-	ASSTGRWNEQF
TRBV5-4	TRBJ2-2	few	ASSLDRNTGELF
TRBV29-1	TRBJ2-7	-	SVGLGYPGQGYEQY
TRBV11-2	TRBJ2-4	-	ASSPGVQRGNIQY
TRBV6-5	TRBJ1-1	-	ASSYTGGLNTEAF
TRBV9	TRBJ2-1	-	ASSAGLNEQF
TRBV29-1	TRBJ2-2	once	SVLGGGDQTGTRLTGELF
TRBV29-1	TRBJ2-7	few	SARTGGEQY
TRBV11-2	TRBJ1-1	-	ASSSGASLGTEAF
TRBV13	TRBJ2-1	-	ASSLGLATYNEQF
TRBV30	TRBJ1-5	-	AAALSNQPQH
TRBV7-9	TRBJ2-1	few	ASSPSTGQGYRNEQF
TRBV4-1	TRBJ2-7	-	ASSQDASGRAYEQY
TRBV29-1	TRBJ2-7	-	SVLTSGLFYEQY
TRBV7-9	TRBJ2-7	-	ASSPSSYEQY
TRBV30	TRBJ2-7	once	AWTQGSGYEQY
TRBV19	TRBJ2-5	-	ASSIILGYQETQY
TRBV27	TRBJ2-7	-	ASSLSGRVAQGTPEQY
TRBV14	TRBJ2-5	-	ASSQRLAETQY
TRBV29-1	TRBJ1-2	-	SVAGTNYGYT
TRBV29-1	TRBJ2-2	medium-sized	SGLLITGELF
TRBV29-1	TRBJ2-7	-	SVVSLTTYEQY